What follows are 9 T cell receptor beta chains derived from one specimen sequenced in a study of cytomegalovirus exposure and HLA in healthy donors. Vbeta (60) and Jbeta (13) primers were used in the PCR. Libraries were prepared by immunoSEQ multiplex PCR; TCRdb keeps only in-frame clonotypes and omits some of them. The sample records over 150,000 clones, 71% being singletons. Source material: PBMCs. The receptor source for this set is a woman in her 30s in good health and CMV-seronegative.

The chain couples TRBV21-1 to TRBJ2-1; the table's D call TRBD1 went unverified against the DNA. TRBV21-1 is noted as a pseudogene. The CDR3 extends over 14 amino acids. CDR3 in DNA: TGTGCCAGCAGCGTCCGGGACACTTACAATGAGCAGTTCTTC. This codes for CASSVRDTYNEQFF.

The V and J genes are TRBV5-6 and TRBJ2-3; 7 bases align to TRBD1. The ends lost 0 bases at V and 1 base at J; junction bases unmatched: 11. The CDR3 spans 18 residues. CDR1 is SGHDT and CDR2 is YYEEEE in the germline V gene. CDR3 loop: CASSLAGSTGAGTDTQYF. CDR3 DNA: TGTGCCAGCAGCTTGGCGGGGTCTACAGGGGCCGGCACAGATACGCAGTATTTT.

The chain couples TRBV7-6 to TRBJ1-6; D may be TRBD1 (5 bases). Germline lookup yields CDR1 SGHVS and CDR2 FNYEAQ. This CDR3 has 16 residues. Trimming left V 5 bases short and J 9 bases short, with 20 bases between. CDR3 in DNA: TGTGCCAGCAGCACCGAGCGGGGGGGTAGTGGTTCACCCCTCCACTTT. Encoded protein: CASSTERGGSGSPLHF.

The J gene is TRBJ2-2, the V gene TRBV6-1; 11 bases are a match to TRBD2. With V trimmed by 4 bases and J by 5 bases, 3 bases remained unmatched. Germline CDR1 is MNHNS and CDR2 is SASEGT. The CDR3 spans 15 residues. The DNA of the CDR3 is TGTGCCAGCAGTGTCCTAGCGGGAGGAACCGGGGAGCTGTTTTTT. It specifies CASSVLAGGTGELFF.

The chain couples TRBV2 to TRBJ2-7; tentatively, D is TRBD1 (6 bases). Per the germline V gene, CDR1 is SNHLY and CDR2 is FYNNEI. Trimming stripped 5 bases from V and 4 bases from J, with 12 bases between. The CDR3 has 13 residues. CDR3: CASSQQGWYEQYF. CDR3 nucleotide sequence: TGTGCCAGCAGTCAACAGGGCTGGTACGAGCAGTACTTC.

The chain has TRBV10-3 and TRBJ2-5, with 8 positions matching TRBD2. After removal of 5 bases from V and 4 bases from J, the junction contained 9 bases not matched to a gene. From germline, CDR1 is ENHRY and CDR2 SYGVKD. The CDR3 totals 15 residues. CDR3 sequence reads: CAISPNSGSRETQYF. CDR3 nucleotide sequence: TGTGCCATCAGTCCTAACAGCGGGAGTCGAGAGACCCAGTACTTC.

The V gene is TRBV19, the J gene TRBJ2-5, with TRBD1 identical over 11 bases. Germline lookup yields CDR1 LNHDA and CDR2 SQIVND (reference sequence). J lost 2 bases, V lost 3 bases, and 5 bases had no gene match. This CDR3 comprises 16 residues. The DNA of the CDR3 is TGTGCCAGTAGTATCACCGGGACAGGGGGTCAAGAGACCCAGTACTTC. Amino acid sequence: CASSITGTGGQETQYF.

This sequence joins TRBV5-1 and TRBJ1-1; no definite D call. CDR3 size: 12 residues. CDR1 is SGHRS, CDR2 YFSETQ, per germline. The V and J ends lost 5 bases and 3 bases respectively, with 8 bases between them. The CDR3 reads CASSYGDTEAFF. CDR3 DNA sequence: TGCGCCAGCAGTTACGGTGACACTGAAGCTTTCTTT.

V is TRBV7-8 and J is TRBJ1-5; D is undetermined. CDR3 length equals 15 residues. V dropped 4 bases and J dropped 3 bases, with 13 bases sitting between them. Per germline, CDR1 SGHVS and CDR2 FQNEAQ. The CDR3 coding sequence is TGTGCCAGCAGCTCTAGATGGAGGGACAATCAGCCCCAGCATTTT. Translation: CASSSRWRDNQPQHF.